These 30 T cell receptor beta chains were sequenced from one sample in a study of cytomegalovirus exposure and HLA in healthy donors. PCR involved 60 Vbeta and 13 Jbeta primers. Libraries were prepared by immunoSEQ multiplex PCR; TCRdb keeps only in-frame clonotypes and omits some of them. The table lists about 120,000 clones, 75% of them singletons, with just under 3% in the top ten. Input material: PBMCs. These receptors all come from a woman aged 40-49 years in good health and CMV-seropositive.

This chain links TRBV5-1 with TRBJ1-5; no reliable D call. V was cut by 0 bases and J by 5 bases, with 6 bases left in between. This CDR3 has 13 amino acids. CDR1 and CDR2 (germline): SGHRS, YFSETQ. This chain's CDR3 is CASSLGADQPQHF. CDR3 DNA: TGCGCCAGCAGCTTGGGGGCAGATCAGCCCCAGCATTTT.

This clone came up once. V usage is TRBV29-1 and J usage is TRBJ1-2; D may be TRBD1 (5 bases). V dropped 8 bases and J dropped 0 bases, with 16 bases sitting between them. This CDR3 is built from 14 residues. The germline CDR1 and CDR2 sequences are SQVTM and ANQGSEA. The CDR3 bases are TGCAGCTCTGGGGGAGGTGGGCCTAACTATGGCTACACCTTC. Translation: CSSGGGGPNYGYTF. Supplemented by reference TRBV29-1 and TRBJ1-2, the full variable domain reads SAVISQKPSRDICQRGTSLTIQCQVDSQVTMMFWYRQQPGQSLTLIATANQGSEATYESGFVIDKFPISRPNLTFSTLTVSNMSPEDSSIYLCSSGGGGPNYGYTFGSGTRLTVV.

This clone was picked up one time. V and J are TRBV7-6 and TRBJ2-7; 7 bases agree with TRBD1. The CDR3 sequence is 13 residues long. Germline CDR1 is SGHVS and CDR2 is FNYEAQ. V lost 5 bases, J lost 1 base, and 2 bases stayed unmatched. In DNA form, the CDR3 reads TGTGCCAGCAGCAAGGGACAGTCCTACGAGCAGTACTTC. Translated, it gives CASSKGQSYEQYF.

The CDR3 nucleotides are TGTGCCAGCTCGGACAGGGGGCTAGGGTATGGCTACACCTTC. It yields the protein CASSDRGLGYGYTF. The V call is TRBV2, the J call TRBJ1-2, with 11 bases aligning to TRBD1. The CDR3 runs to 14 residues. V was pared by 8 bases and J by 5 bases, with 7 bases of the junction left unmatched. Germline V gives CDR1 SNHLY, CDR2 FYNNEI.

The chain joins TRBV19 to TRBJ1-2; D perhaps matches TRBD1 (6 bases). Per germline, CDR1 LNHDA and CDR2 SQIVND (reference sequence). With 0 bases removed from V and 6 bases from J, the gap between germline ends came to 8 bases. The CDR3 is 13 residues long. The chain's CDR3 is CASSIDRGNGYTF. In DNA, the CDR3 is TGTGCCAGTAGTATAGACAGGGGCAATGGCTACACCTTC.

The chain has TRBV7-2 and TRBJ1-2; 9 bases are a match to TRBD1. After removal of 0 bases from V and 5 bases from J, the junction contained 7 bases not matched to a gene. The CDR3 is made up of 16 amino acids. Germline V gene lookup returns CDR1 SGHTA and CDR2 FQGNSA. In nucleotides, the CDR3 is TGTGCCAGCAGCTTAGCGGCGGTGGGGACAGGGTATGGCTACACCTTC. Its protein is CASSLAAVGTGYGYTF. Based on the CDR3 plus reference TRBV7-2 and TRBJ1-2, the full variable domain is GAGVSQSPSNKVTEKGKDVELRCDPISGHTALYWYRQSLGQGLEFLIYFQGNSAPDKSGLPSDRFSAERTGGSVSTLTIQRTQQEDSAVYLCASSLAAVGTGYGYTFGSGTRLTVV.

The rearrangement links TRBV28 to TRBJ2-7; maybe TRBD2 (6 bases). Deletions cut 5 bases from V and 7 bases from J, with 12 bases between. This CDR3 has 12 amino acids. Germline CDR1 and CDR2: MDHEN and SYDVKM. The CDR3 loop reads CASSTTSLEQYF. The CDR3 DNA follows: TGTGCCAGCAGTACGACTAGTTTAGAGCAGTACTTC.

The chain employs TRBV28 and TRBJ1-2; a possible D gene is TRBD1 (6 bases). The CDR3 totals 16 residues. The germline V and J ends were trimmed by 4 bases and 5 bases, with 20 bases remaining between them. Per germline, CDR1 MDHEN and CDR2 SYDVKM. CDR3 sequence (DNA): TGTGCCAGCAGTTCCAACCTCAAGACAGGCGAGTATGGCTACACCTTC. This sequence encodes CASSSNLKTGEYGYTF.

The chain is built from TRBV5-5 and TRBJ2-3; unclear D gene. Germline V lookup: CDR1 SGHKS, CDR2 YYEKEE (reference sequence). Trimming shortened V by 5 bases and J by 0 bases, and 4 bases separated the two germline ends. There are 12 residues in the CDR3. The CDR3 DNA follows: TGTGCCAGCAGTTCGAGCACAGATACGCAGTATTTT. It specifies CASSSSTDTQYF.

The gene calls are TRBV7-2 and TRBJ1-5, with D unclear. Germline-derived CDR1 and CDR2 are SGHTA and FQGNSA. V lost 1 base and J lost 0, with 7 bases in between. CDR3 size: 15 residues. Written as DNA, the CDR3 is TGTGCCAGCAGCTTAGTCGGGAATAGCAATCAGCCCCAGCATTTT. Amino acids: CASSLVGNSNQPQHF.

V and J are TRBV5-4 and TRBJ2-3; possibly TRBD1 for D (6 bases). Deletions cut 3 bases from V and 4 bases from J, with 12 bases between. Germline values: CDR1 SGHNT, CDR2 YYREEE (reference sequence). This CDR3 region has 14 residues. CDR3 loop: CASSWGRMADTQYF. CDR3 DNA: TGTGCCAGCAGCTGGGGGCGGATGGCAGATACGCAGTATTTT.

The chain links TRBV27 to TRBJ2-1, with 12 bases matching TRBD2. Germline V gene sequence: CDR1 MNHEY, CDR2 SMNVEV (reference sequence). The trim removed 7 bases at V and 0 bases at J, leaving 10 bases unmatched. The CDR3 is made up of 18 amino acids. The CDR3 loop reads CASTRTGLAGSSYNEQFF. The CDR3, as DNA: TGTGCCAGCACCCGAACCGGACTAGCGGGGAGCTCCTACAATGAGCAGTTCTTC.

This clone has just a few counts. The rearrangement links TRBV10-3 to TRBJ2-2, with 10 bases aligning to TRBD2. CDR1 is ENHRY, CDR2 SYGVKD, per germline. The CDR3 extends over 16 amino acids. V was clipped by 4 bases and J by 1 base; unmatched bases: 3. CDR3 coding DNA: TGTGCCATCAGTGTCGGACTAGCGGTGAACACCGGGGAGCTGTTTTTT. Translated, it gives CAISVGLAVNTGELFF.

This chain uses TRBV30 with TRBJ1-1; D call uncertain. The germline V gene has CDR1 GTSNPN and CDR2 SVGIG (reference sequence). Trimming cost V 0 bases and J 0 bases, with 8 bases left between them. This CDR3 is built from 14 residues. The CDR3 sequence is CAWSVGRVNTEAFF. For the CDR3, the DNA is TGTGCCTGGAGTGTGGGGAGGGTGAACACTGAAGCTTTCTTT. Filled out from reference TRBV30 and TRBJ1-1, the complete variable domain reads SQTIHQWPATLVQPVGSPLSLECTVEGTSNPNLYWYRQAAGRGLQLLFYSVGIGQISSEVPQNLSASRPQDRQFILSSKKLLLSDSGFYLCAWSVGRVNTEAFFGQGTRLTVV.

CDR3 nucleotides: TGTGCCAGCAGCCCAGGGACAGGGGTTTCGCTCGAGCAGTACTTC. Amino acids: CASSPGTGVSLEQYF. This rearrangement joins TRBV5-4 to TRBJ2-7; 10 bases map to TRBD1. The length of the CDR3 is 15 residues. J gave up 6 bases and V 4 bases, and 10 bases lay outside the gene matches. Germline loops: CDR1 SGHNT, CDR2 YYREEE (reference sequence).

The CDR3 protein is CASSQDDRGGTEAFF. CDR3 sequence (DNA): TGCGCCAGCAGCCAGGATGACAGGGGAGGGACTGAAGCTTTCTTT. This chain connects TRBV4-1 to TRBJ1-1; 8 positions match TRBD1. This CDR3 region has 15 residues. V lost 3 bases, J lost 5 bases, and 8 bases stayed unmatched. Germline CDR1 reads MGHRA; CDR2 reads YSYEKL.

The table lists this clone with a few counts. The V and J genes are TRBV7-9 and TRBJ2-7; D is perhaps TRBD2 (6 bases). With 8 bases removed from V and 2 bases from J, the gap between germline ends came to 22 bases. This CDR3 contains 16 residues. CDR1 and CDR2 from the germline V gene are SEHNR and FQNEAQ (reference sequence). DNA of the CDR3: TGTGCCAGCGACGCGTCCGCGGGGAGTTTCCCCTACGAGCAGTACTTC. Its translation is CASDASAGSFPYEQYF.

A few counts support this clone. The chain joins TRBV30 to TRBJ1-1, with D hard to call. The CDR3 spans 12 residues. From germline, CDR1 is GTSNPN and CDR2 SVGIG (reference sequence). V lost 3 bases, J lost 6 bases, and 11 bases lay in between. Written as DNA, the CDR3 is TGTGCCTGGAGCCCTGGCGGGCCTGAAGCTTTCTTT. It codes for CAWSPGGPEAFF.

The CDR3 nucleotides read TGTGCCAGCAGTGACGTCGGAGTCGAGTGGGCTTTCTTT. Its translation: CASSDVGVEWAFF. The genes are TRBV2 and TRBJ1-1; no definite D call. The germline V and J ends were trimmed by 3 bases and 11 bases, with 16 bases remaining between them. This CDR3 region has 13 residues. Germline loops: CDR1 SNHLY, CDR2 FYNNEI.

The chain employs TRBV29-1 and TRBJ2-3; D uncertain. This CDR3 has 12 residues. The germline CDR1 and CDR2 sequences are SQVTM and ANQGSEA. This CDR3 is CSSAAGTDTQYF. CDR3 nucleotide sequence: TGCAGTTCGGCGGCCGGCACAGATACGCAGTATTTT.

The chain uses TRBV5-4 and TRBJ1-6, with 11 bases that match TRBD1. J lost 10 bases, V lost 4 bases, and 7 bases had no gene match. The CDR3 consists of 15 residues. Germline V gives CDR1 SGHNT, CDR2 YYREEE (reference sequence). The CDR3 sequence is CASSMDRGQESPLHF. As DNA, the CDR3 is TGTGCCAGCAGCATGGACAGGGGGCAGGAATCACCCCTCCACTTT.

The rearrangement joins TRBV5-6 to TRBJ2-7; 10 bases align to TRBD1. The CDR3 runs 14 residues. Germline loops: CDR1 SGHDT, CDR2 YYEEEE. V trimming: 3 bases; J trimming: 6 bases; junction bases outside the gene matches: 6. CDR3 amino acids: CASSSFDRGREQYF. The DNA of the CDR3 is TGTGCCAGCAGCTCCTTTGACAGGGGGCGCGAGCAGTACTTC.

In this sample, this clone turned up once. The CDR3 DNA is TGCGCCAGCAGCTTGGATCCGGGGAGCGGCGGGGAGCTGTTTTTT. Translation: CASSLDPGSGGELFF. The V call is TRBV5-1, the J call TRBJ2-2; possibly TRBD2 for D (5 bases). V shed 0 bases and J shed 7 bases, with 13 bases lying between them. The CDR3 totals 15 residues. Germline V CDR1 and CDR2: SGHRS, YFSETQ. Full variable domain (outside the CDR3, taken from reference TRBV5-1 and TRBJ2-2): KAGVTQTPRYLIKTRGQQVTLSCSPISGHRSVSWYQQTPGQGLQFLFEYFSETQRNKGNFPGRFSGRQFSNSRSEMNVSTLELGDSALYLCASSLDPGSGGELFFGEGSRLTVL.

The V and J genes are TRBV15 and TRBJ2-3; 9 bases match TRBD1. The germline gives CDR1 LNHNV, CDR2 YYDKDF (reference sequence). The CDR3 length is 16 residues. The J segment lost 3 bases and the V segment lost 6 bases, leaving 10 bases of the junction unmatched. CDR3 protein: CATRKPGQGITDTQYF. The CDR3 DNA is TGTGCCACCAGAAAGCCGGGACAGGGAATTACAGATACGCAGTATTTT. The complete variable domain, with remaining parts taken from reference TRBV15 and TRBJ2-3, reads DAMVIQNPRYQVTQFGKPVTLSCSQTLNHNVMYWYQQKSSQAPKLLFHYYDKDFNNEADTPDNFQSRRPNTSFCFLDIRSPGLGDTAMYLCATRKPGQGITDTQYFGPGTRLTVL.

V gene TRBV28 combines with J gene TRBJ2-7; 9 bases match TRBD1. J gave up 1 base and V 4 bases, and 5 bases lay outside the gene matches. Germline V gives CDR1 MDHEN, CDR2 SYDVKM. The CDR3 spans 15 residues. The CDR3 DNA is TGTGCCAGCAGTTCATCCGGGACAGGGTCCTACGAGCAGTACTTC. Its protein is CASSSSGTGSYEQYF.

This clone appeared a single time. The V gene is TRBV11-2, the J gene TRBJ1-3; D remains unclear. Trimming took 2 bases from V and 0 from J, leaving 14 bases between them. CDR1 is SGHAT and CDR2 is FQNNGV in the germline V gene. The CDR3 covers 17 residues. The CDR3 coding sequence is TGTGCCAGCAGCTTAATACAGACCCCTCTCTCTGGAAACACCATATATTTT. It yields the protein CASSLIQTPLSGNTIYF. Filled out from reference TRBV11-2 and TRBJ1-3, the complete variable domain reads EAGVAQSPRYKIIEKRQSVAFWCNPISGHATLYWYQQILGQGPKLLIQFQNNGVVDDSQLPKDRFSAERLKGVDSTLKIQPAKLEDSAVYLCASSLIQTPLSGNTIYFGEGSWLTVV.

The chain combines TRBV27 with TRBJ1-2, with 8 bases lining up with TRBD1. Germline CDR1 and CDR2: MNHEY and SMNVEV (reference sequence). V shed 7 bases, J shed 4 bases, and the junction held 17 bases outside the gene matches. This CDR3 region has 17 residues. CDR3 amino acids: CASTKRAGGYEVYGYTF. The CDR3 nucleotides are TGTGCCAGCACTAAACGGGCAGGGGGCTATGAAGTCTATGGCTACACCTTC.

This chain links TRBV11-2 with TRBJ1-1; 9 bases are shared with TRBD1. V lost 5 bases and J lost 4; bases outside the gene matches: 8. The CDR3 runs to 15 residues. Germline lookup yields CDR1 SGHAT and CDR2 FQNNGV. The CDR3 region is CASSAPQGAGTEAFF. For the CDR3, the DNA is TGTGCCAGCAGCGCTCCACAGGGGGCAGGCACTGAAGCTTTCTTT.

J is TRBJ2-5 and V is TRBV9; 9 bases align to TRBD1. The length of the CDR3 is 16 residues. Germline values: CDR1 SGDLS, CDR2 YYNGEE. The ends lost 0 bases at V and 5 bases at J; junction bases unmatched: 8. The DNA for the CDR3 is TGTGCCAGCAGCGTAGGAATACAGGGGGCGCGGGAGACCCAGTACTTC. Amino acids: CASSVGIQGARETQYF.

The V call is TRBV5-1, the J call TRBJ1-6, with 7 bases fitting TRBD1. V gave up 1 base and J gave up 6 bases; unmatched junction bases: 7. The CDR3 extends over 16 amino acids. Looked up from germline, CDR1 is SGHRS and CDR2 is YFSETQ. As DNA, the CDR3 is TGCGCCAGCAGCTTGTTTTCCGGGACAGTTAATTCACCCCTCCACTTT. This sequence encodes CASSLFSGTVNSPLHF.